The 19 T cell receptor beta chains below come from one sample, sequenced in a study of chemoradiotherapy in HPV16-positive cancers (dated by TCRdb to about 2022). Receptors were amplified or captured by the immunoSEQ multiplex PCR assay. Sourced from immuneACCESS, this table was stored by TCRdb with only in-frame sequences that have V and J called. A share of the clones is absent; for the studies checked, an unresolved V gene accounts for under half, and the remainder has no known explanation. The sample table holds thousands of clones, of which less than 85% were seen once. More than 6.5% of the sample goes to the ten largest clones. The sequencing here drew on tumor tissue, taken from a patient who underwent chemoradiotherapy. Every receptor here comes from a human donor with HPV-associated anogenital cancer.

The DNA of the CDR3 is TGCGCCAGCAGCTCACGGACAGGGCGGGAGCAGTACTTC. It yields the protein CASSSRTGREQYF. The chain combines TRBV5-1 with TRBJ2-7, with 8 bases aligning to TRBD1. The CDR3 is made up of 13 amino acids. V lost 3 bases and J lost 7; bases outside the gene matches: 6. The germline V gene encodes CDR1 SGHRS and CDR2 YFSETQ.

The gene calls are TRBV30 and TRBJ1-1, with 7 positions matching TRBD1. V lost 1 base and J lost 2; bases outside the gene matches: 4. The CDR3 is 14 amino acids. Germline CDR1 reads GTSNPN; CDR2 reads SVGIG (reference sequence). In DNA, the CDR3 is TGTGCCTGGAGTGGGGACAGCGGTAACACTGAAGCTTTCTTT. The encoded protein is CAWSGDSGNTEAFF.

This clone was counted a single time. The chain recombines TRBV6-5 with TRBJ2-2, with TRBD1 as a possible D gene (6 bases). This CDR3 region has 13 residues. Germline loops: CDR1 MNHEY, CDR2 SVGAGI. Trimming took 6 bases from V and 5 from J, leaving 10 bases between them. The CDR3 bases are TGTGCCAGCAGGGGGGCCGGGACCGGGGAGCTGTTTTTT. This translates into CASRGAGTGELFF.

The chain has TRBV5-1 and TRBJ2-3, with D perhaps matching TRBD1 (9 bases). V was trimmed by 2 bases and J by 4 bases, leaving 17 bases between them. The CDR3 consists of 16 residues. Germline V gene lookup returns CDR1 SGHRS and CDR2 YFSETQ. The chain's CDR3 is CASSFGGDRAADTQYF. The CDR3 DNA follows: TGCGCCAGCAGCTTCGGGGGGGACAGGGCGGCAGATACGCAGTATTTT.

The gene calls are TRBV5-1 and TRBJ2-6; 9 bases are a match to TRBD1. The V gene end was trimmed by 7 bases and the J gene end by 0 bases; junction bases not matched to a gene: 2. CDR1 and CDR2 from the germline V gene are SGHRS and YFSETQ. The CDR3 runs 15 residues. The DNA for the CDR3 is TGCGCCAGCGGGACAGGGCTCTCTGGGGCCAACGTCCTGACTTTC. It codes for CASGTGLSGANVLTF.

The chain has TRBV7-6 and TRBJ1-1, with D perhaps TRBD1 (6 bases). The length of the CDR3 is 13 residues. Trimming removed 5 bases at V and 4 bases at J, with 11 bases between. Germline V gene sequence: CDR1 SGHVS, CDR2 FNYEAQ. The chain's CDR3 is CASSRGQFTEAFF. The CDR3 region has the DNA TGTGCCAGCAGCCGGGGGCAGTTCACTGAAGCTTTCTTT.

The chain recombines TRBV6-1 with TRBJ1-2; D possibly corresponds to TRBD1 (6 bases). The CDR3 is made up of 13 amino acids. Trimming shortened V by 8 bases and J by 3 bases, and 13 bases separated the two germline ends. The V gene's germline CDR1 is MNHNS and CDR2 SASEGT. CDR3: CASLGGLYYGYTF. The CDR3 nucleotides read TGTGCCAGCCTCGGGGGGCTCTACTATGGCTACACCTTC.

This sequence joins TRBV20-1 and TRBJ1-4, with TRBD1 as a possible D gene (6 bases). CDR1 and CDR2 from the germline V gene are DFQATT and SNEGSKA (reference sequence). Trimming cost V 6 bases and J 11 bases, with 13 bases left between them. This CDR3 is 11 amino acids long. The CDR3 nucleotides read TGCAGTGCCTCCGGACAGAAGAAACTGTTTTTT. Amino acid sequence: CSASGQKKLFF.

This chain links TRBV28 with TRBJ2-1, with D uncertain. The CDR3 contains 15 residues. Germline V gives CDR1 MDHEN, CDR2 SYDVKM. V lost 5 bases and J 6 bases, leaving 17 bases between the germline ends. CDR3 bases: TGTGCCAGCAGTGCCTTCGGAAGGCAGGCCAATGAGCAGTTCTTC. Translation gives CASSAFGRQANEQFF.

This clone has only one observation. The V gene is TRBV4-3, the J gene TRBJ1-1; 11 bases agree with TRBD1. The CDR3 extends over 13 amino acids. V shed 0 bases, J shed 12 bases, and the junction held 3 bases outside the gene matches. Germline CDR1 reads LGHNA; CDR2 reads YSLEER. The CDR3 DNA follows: TGCGCCAGCAGCCAAGATTGGGACAGGGGGACTTTCTTT. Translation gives CASSQDWDRGTFF.

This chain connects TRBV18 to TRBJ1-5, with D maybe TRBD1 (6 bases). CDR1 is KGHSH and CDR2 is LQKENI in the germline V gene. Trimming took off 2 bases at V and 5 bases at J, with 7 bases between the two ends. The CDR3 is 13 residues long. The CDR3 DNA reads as TGTGCCAGCTCACCAGGGGGCGATCAGCCCCAGCATTTT. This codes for CASSPGGDQPQHF.

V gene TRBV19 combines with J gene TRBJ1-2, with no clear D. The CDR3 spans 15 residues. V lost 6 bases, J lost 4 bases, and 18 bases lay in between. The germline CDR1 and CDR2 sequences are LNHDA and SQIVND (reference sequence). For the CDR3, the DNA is TGTGCCAGTAGCCCGCAGTCCGGTCGGGGCTATGGCTACACCTTC. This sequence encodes CASSPQSGRGYGYTF.

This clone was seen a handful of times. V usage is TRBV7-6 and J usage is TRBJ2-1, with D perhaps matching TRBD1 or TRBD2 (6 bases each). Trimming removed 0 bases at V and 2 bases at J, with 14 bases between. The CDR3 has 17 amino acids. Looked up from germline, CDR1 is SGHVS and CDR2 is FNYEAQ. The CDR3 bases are TGTGCCAGCAGCTTAGCGTCATTCGGGGGCGCCTACAATGAGCAGTTCTTC. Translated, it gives CASSLASFGGAYNEQFF.

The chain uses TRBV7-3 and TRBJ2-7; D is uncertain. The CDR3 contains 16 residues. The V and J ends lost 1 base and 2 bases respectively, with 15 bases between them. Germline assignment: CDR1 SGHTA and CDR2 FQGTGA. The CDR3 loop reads CASSLKNWGSTYEQYF. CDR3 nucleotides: TGTGCCAGCAGCTTAAAGAATTGGGGAAGCACCTACGAGCAGTACTTC.

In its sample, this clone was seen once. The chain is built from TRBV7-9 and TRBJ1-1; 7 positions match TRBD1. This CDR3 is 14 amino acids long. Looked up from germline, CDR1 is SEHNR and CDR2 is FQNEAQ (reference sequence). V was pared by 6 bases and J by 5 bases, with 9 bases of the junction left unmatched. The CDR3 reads CASREDRRWTEAFF. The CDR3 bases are TGTGCCAGCAGGGAGGACAGGCGTTGGACTGAAGCTTTCTTT.

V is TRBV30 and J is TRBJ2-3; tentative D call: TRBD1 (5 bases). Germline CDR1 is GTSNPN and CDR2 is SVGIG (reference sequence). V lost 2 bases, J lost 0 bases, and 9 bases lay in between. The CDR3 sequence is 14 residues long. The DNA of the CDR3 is TGTGCCTGGAGTACAGGTTCTAGCACAGATACGCAGTATTTT. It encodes CAWSTGSSTDTQYF.

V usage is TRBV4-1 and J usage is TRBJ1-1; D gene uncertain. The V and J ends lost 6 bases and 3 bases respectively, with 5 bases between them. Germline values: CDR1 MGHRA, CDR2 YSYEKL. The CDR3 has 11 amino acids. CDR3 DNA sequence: TGCGCCAGCAGAGTTGACACTGAAGCTTTCTTT. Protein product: CASRVDTEAFF.

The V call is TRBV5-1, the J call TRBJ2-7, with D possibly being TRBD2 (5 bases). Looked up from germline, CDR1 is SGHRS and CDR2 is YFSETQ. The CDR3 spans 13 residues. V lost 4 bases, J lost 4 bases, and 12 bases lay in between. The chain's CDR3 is CASSPSSGYEQYF. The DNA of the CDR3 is TGCGCCAGCAGCCCTTCTTCGGGGTACGAGCAGTACTTC.

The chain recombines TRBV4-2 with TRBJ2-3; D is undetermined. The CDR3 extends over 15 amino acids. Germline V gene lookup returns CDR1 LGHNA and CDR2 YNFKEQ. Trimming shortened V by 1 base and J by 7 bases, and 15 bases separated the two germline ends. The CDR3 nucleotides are TGTGCCAGCAGCCAAGGGTCGGGTTCCCTTAATACGCAGTATTTT. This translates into CASSQGSGSLNTQYF.